This note documents a single T cell receptor beta chain sequence. This record comes from a study of blood T cell repertoires in COVID-19. Study context: From T cells, B-cell-depleted T cells, or PBMCs came the material, which was cDNA or gDNA.

Sequencing was performed with immunoSEQ multiplex PCR; in TCRdb, only in-frame clones are kept and a portion is missing. The repertoire holds approximately 110,000 clones, with over 60% as singletons. The CDR3 totals 16 residues. CDR1 SEHNR and CDR2 FQNEAQ come from the germline V gene (reference sequence). Unmatched junction bases numbered 4, after V lost 1 base and J lost 0 bases. The TCR sequence derives from a human donor in a cohort sampled during active or convalescent COVID-19. The sequenced sample was peripheral blood. The chain employs TRBV7-9 and TRBJ2-3, with TRBD2 matching over 7 bases. The CDR3 sequence is CASSLGREPSTDTQYF. CDR3 DNA: TGTGCCAGCAGCTTAGGGCGGGAGCCAAGCACAGATACGCAGTATTTT.